This T cell receptor (beta chain) was recorded in a study of control samples from healthy donors and cancer patients. This clone was found once. Assay used: immunoSEQ multiplex PCR; TCRdb lists only in-frame clones, some missing. The data show about 170,000 clones, roughly nine tenths seen once. Sequencing used blood. The sequence derives from a woman in her twenties or thirties in good health.

CDR3 bases: TGTGCCAGCAGTTCCGGACTAGCGGGAGGATTTGGTGAGCAGTTCTTC. Its translation: CASSSGLAGGFGEQFF. This rearrangement joins TRBV27 to TRBJ2-1, with 14 bases fitting TRBD2. The CDR3 sequence is 16 residues long. Germline V gene data show CDR1 as MNHEY and CDR2 as SMNVEV (reference sequence). After removal of 4 bases from V and 9 bases from J, the junction contained 8 bases not matched to a gene.